These 23 T cell receptor beta chains came from one sample sequenced in a study of T cell repertoires in cytomegalovirus infection. TCRdb re-called the reads through MiXCR, storing one row per CDR3 protein. The table lists roughly 600,000 distinct CDR3 sequences, about 24% of them singletons. Source material: CD8+ T cells from PBMCs. The receptors shown here come from a human donor in good health (CMV status not recorded). Some clones in this sample may be carry-over from other donors' samples.

The chain is built from TRBV7-9 and TRBJ1-2, with unresolved D. Germline V CDR1 and CDR2: SEHNR, FQNEAQ (reference sequence). The V end lost 1 base, the J end lost 4 bases, and 13 bases lay between the germline ends. The CDR3 contains 15 residues. CDR3 sequence reads: CASSLVGPIRYGYTF. The DNA for the CDR3 is TGTGCCAGCAGCTTAGTTGGGCCGATTCGCTATGGCTACACCTTC.

This clonotype was seen repeatedly, ten times or more. The chain carries TRBV7-9 and TRBJ2-5; D is uncertain. CDR3 length: 13 amino acids. The germline V gene has CDR1 SEHNR and CDR2 FQNEAQ (reference sequence). V was cut by 3 bases and J by 4 bases, with 9 bases left in between. The CDR3 nucleotides read TGTGCCAGCAGCTTTACAGCTCCAGAGACCCAGTACTTC. This sequence encodes CASSFTAPETQYF.

This clonotype was seen repeatedly, ten times or more. This chain links TRBV7-8 with TRBJ2-3; D unclear. Looked up from germline, CDR1 is SGHVS and CDR2 is FQNEAQ. The V end was cut by 7 bases, the J end by 4 bases, with 9 bases between. The CDR3 covers 12 residues. CDR3 in DNA: TGTGCCAGCACTAATATCGCAGATACGCAGTATTTT. It codes for CASTNIADTQYF.

V usage is TRBV28 and J usage is TRBJ2-7; D unclear. The length of the CDR3 is 13 residues. V was pared by 5 bases and J by 7 bases, with 15 bases between. Germline loops: CDR1 MDHEN, CDR2 SYDVKM. CDR3 amino acids: CASSLRLSGEQYV. Here the CDR3 DNA reads TGTGCCAGCAGTCTAAGGCTCTCAGGAGAGCAGTACGTC.

The chain carries TRBV15 and TRBJ2-7; tentatively, D is TRBD1 (6 bases). The CDR3 has 15 amino acids. The V end lost 0 bases, the J end lost 2 bases, and 11 bases lay between the germline ends. Germline CDR1 is LNHNV and CDR2 is YYDKDF (reference sequence). In DNA, the CDR3 is TGTGCCACCAGCAGAGAAGTGAGGGGGACCTACGAGCAGTACTTC. Its protein product is CATSREVRGTYEQYF.

The gene calls are TRBV10-3 and TRBJ2-7; possibly TRBD2 for D (5 bases). The CDR3 runs 15 residues. CDR1 is ENHRY and CDR2 is SYGVKD in the germline V gene. The V end lost 3 bases, the J end lost 0 bases, and 12 bases lay between the germline ends. CDR3 loop: CAISDEAESSYEQYF. CDR3 bases: TGTGCCATCAGTGATGAAGCGGAGAGCTCCTACGAGCAGTACTTC.

This chain connects TRBV5-4 to TRBJ2-1; TRBD1 aligns across 7 bases. Germline V gene lookup returns CDR1 SGHNT and CDR2 YYREEE (reference sequence). J gave up 5 bases and V 3 bases, and 5 bases lay outside the gene matches. The CDR3 covers 14 residues. In DNA, the CDR3 is TGTGCCAGCAGCTGGGGGACAGACGACAATGAGCAGTTCTTC. Protein product: CASSWGTDDNEQFF.

This clonotype was detected many times. The CDR3 bases are TGTGCCAGCAGCTTGGAACCTGGGACAGGGCATGGCTACACCTTC. Translated: CASSLEPGTGHGYTF. The V gene is TRBV7-2, the J gene TRBJ1-2; 9 nucleotides line up with TRBD1. Germline CDR1 SGHTA, CDR2 FQGNSA. The CDR3 extends over 15 amino acids. V shed 3 bases and J 6 bases; nucleotides not matched to a gene: 8.

This clonotype was counted between two and nine times. The gene calls are TRBV5-6 and TRBJ2-1, with 7 bases fitting TRBD1. This CDR3 is built from 15 residues. CDR1 is SGHDT and CDR2 is YYEEEE in the germline V gene. J lost 4 bases, V lost 5 bases, and 9 bases had no gene match. As DNA, the CDR3 is TGTGCCAGCAGGTCCACCGGGACAGCATACAATGAGCAGTTCTTC. The encoded protein is CASRSTGTAYNEQFF.

The V and J genes are TRBV6-5 and TRBJ2-3, with 12 bases that match TRBD1. The junction had 19 bases not matched to a gene; V was cut back by 6 bases and J by 0 bases. The germline V gene has CDR1 MNHEY and CDR2 SVGAGI. CDR3 length equals 21 residues. CDR3 DNA sequence: TGTGCCAGCAGACGCCCGGGACAGGGGGCCCTAAGACCCATTAGCACAGATACGCAGTATTTT. It is translated as CASRRPGQGALRPISTDTQYF.

Turning to this clonotype: This could be a read error, since a much larger clone is one nucleotide away. A read error is likely, as this CDR3 ends without the conserved phenylalanine or tryptophan. V usage is TRBV28 and J usage is TRBJ2-1; the match to TRBD2 covers 8 bases. The junction had 12 bases not matched to a gene; V was cut back by 6 bases and J by 5 bases. The length of the CDR3 is 16 residues. The V gene's germline CDR1 is MDHEN and CDR2 SYDVKM. The CDR3 here is CASRRPTGGANNEQFY. The CDR3 DNA is TGTGCCAGCAGGAGGCCCACCGGGGGGGCCAACAATGAGCAGTTCTAC.

This clonotype was detected only a few times. This chain links TRBV18 with TRBJ1-5, with D hard to call. The CDR3 runs to 16 residues. Trimming stripped 5 bases from V and 0 bases from J, with 14 bases between. Germline CDR1 reads KGHSH; CDR2 reads LQKENI. The CDR3 DNA sequence: TGTGCCAGCTCAACGGAAAGCACCTATAGCAATCAGCCCCAGCATTTT. Residues: CASSTESTYSNQPQHF. Full variable domain (remainder filled in from reference TRBV18 and TRBJ1-5): NAGVMQNPRHLVRRRGQEARLRCSPMKGHSHVYWYRQLPEEGLKFMVYLQKENIIDESGMPKERFSAEFPKEGPSILRIQQVVRGDSAAYFCASSTESTYSNQPQHFGDGTRLSIL.

This chain's CDR3 is CASCIATEAFF. CDR3 nucleotides: TGTGCCAGTTGTATCGCTACTGAAGCTTTCTTT. The chain is built from TRBV2 and TRBJ1-1; D unclear. Trimming took off 9 bases at V and 5 bases at J, with 10 bases between the two ends. Germline V CDR1 and CDR2: SNHLY, FYNNEI. CDR3 length equals 11 residues.

This clonotype has a count of ten or more. The V call is TRBV7-9, the J call TRBJ2-3; D might be TRBD1 (5 bases). From germline, CDR1 is SEHNR and CDR2 FQNEAQ (reference sequence). The CDR3 is 13 residues long. Trimming took 6 bases from V and 10 from J, leaving 17 bases between them. In nucleotides, the CDR3 is TGTGCCAGCAGTACAGACAGCCCGGGCGCGCAGTATTTT. Residues: CASSTDSPGAQYF. The complete variable domain, with remaining parts taken from reference TRBV7-9 and TRBJ2-3, reads DTGVSQNPRHKITKRGQNVTFRCDPISEHNRLYWYRQTLGQGPEFLTYFQNEAQLEKSRLLSDRFSAERPKGSFSTLEIQRTEQGDSAMYLCASSTDSPGAQYFGPGTRLTVL.

This clonotype was seen repeatedly, ten times or more. This chain joins TRBV7-6 and TRBJ1-4; 9 bases match TRBD1. The junction had 13 bases not matched to a gene; V was cut back by 2 bases and J by 6 bases. The CDR3 length is 18 residues. Germline-derived CDR1 and CDR2 are SGHVS and FNYEAQ. DNA for the CDR3: TGTGCCAGCAGCTTAAGCGGGACAGGGAGTCTTGGGTATGAAAAACTGTTTTTT. Translation gives CASSLSGTGSLGYEKLFF.

This clonotype was found a few times. V usage is TRBV6-1 and J usage is TRBJ2-7; either TRBD1 or TRBD2 may supply D (6 bases each). The CDR3 is made up of 15 amino acids. V was trimmed by 5 bases and J by 4 bases, leaving 18 bases between them. Germline loops: CDR1 MNHNS, CDR2 SASEGT. The CDR3 DNA reads TGTGCCAGCAGTCAGGGGACTGTCTCCTGGTACGAGCAGTACGTC. Protein: CASSQGTVSWYEQYV.

This clonotype was picked up a small number of times. The chain combines TRBV20-1 with TRBJ1-1; TRBD1 matches at 8 bases. CDR1 and CDR2 (germline): DFQATT, SNEGSKA (reference sequence). Unmatched junction bases numbered 12, after V lost 0 bases and J lost 3 bases. The CDR3 is made up of 17 amino acids. The CDR3 loop is CSARDRDRFNGDTEAFF. CDR3 nucleotide sequence: TGCAGTGCTAGAGATAGGGACAGGTTCAATGGTGACACTGAAGCTTTCTTT.

The rearrangement uses TRBV20-1 and TRBJ1-5; the D gene is possibly TRBD1 (5 bases). Germline V gives CDR1 DFQATT, CDR2 SNEGSKA (reference sequence). V dropped 3 bases and J dropped 0 bases, with 9 bases sitting between them. The length of the CDR3 is 14 residues. The chain's CDR3 is CSASGDASNQPQHF. In nucleotides, the CDR3 is TGCAGTGCTAGTGGGGACGCTAGCAATCAGCCCCAGCATTTT.

For this clonotype: It may be a read error: a sequence one base away is much more abundant. CDR3 protein: CANSSGTQNTGELFF. The CDR3, as DNA: TGTGCCAACAGTTCCGGGACACAGAACACCGGGGAGCTGTTTTTT. This rearrangement joins TRBV7-6 to TRBJ2-2, with D tentatively TRBD1 (6 bases). CDR1 is SGHVS, CDR2 FNYEAQ, per germline. This CDR3 contains 15 residues. Trimming shortened V by 10 bases and J by 1 base, and 16 bases separated the two germline ends.

For the CDR3, the DNA is TGCAGTGCTAGACGCATAAACGGTGGAGATACGCAGTATTTT. It specifies CSARRINGGDTQYF. This chain links TRBV20-1 with TRBJ2-3; no definite D call. Germline assignment: CDR1 DFQATT and CDR2 SNEGSKA (reference sequence). The CDR3 extends over 14 amino acids. Trimming removed 2 bases at V and 5 bases at J, with 14 bases between.

The rearrangement uses TRBV7-8 and TRBJ2-2; tentatively, D is TRBD1 (5 bases). The CDR3 covers 15 residues. Trimming left V 2 bases short and J 4 bases short, with 11 bases between. Germline V gene data show CDR1 as SGHVS and CDR2 as FQNEAQ. The CDR3 DNA follows: TGTGCCAGCAGCTTACAGGGTTGGGGCACCGGGGAGCTGTTTTTT. Its protein is CASSLQGWGTGELFF.

The chain has TRBV6-8 and TRBJ1-2, with D possibly TRBD1 on 5 matching bases. The germline CDR1 and CDR2 sequences are MNHGY and SAAAGT. With 2 bases removed from V and 2 bases from J, the gap between germline ends came to 18 bases. The CDR3 length is 17 residues. DNA for the CDR3: TGTGCCAGCAGTTACGGGGAAGGATGGGGACGGAACTATGGCTACACCTTC. Its protein product is CASSYGEGWGRNYGYTF.

The V gene is TRBV15, the J gene TRBJ2-3, with 7 bases aligning to TRBD2. Germline values: CDR1 LNHNV, CDR2 YYDKDF (reference sequence). The CDR3 totals 17 residues. The J segment lost 0 bases and the V segment lost 5 bases, leaving 11 bases of the junction unmatched. CDR3 region: CATSPSGRATSTDTQYF. DNA of the CDR3: TGTGCCACCAGCCCATCAGGGAGGGCTACTAGCACAGATACGCAGTATTTT.